This entry features one T cell receptor beta chain sequence. Its antigen is not yet known. Base-call qualities are not available, and no considerably larger clone is one nucleotide away. The entire amount of isolated RNA was reverse transcribed using the High Capacity cDNA Reverse Transcription Kit, so the sequenced TCRB transcripts were expressed ones. Deep immunoSEQ sequencing was performed on naive, central memory and regulatory T cell samples, with an average of approximately 3.9 million total reads per sample. Sorted cells were lysed in RLT buffer and RNA was extracted with DNase-treated RNeasy Micro or Mini kits, depending on cell number. To prevent cross-contamination, every cell subset was processed on its own, while patient and healthy donor samples were processed together. The immunoSEQ multiplex PCR was used to amplify TCRB sequences from cDNA, yielding 87-bp fragments that span the CDR3 region. Amplicons were sequenced on the Illumina HiSeq platform. As for the authors' bioinformatics: Synthetic template baselines were used to correct PCR bias computationally, reads within Hamming distance 2 were collapsed together, and singletons that could not be merged were discarded. Reads were aligned against IMGT to assign V, D and J genes, CDR3 length and insertions or deletions at six rearrangement sites. Within each subset, clonotype counts were normalized to sorted cell number, and only after that were true diversity and Gini coefficients computed with the tcR R package. The overlap coefficient, calculated on TCRB nucleotide sequences, was used to measure repertoire sharing. Drawn from immuneACCESS, this table holds only the in-frame rearrangements with V and J called that TCRdb kept. Clones are partly lost; checked studies trace under half to an unresolved V gene and leave the rest unexplained. For V, J and clone size, that table is used; D and trimming come from the DNA. This sample is represented by fewer than 400,000 clones; approximately 9.9% of them were singletons. 0.9% to 1.1% of the sample comes from the top ten.

Each donor gave one peripheral blood draw, approximately 110 mL on average, collected into heparinised tubes. A BD FACSAria II was used to sort naive, central memory, regulatory and stem cell-like memory CD4+ T cells with a panel that included CD45RO, CCR7, CD25, CD127, CD95 and CD27. All sorted populations exceeded 95% purity. PBMCs were isolated immediately by Lymphoprep density gradient centrifugation and stained directly without culture. So that batch effects would be minimized, each experiment stained and sorted samples in pairs, pairing one healthy donor with one patient. The data stem from a study of beta chain features in type 1 diabetes (dated by TCRdb to about 2018). Context from the whole study: Mean age, gender distribution, total cell number and subset yield were not different between patients and healthy donors. A total of about 100 million sorted cells were examined across all samples, and RNA yield correlated strongly with the number of cells per subset. The study compared TCRB repertoires of sorted circulating CD4+ T cell subsets between recently diagnosed type 1 diabetes patients and matched healthy donors. Naive and central memory subsets were obtained from all 30 or so donors, but regulatory and stem cell-like memory subsets were isolated from only 8 patients and about eight healthy donors.

General conclusions and limits of the study: A moderate but significant shortening of TCRB CDR3 length was observed in type 1 diabetes patients in all four CD4+ subsets. The naive, central memory and regulatory TCRB repertoires appeared to resemble one another more closely among patients than among healthy donors. Because cDNA rather than genomic DNA was sequenced, highly expressing activated cells could have been over-represented, although no difference in activation and CD3 levels was found between groups. PCR might favor shorter templates, but patient and control samples were amplified and corrected together, so any skew would affect both groups equally. Fewer insertions and more nucleotide deletions at VDJ recombination sites were observed in patients with type 1 diabetes, implying thymic rearrangement abnormalities. HLA sub-analyses involved small numbers of individuals, so any influence of HLA type on TCRB rearrangement remained unresolved.

Material: central memory CD4+ T cells from blood. The origin of this receptor is a young man with type 1 diabetes.

The base sequence is TGTGCCAGCAGCTTGGATCAGGGAATGACGAACTATGGCTACACCTTC. Its coded protein is CASSLDQGMTNYGYTF. The rearrangement joined TRBV5-6 to TRBJ1-2; TRBD1 might be the D gene, on 5 matching bases. The germline V gene supplies CDR1 SGHDT and CDR2 YYEEEE. V lost 0 bases and J lost 2 bases; the stretch between them is 14 bases long. The CDR3, cysteine through phenylalanine, is 16 amino acids long. The only DNA kept is the CDR3, 48 bases in frame from the first base.